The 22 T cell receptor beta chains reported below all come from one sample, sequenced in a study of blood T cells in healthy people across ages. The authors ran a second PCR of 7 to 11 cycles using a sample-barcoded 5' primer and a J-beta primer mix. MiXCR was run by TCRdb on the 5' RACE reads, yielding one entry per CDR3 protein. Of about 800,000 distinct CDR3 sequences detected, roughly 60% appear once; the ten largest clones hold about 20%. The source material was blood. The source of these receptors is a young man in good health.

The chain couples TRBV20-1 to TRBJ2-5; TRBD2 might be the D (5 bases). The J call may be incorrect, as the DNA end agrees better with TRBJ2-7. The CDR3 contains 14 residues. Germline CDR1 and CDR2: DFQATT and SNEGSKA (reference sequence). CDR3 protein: CSASGERYPYEQYF. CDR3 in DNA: TGCAGTGCTAGTGGGGAGAGGTACCCCTACGAGCAGTACTTC.

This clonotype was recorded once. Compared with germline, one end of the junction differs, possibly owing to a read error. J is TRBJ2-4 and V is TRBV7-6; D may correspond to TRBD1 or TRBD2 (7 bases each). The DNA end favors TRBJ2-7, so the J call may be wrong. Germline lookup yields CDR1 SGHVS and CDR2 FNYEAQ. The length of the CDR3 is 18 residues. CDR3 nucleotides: TGTGCCGGCAGCTTAGAGGGGGCACTCGGGACTATTCCCTACGAGCAGTACTTC. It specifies CAGSLEGALGTIPYEQYF.

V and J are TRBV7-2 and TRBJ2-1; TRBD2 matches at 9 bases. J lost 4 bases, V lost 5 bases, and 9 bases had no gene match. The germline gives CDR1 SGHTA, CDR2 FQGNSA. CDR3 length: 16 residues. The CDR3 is CASSLLGTSPYNEQFF. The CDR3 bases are TGTGCCAGCAGCCTACTCGGGACTAGCCCATACAATGAGCAGTTCTTC.

The CDR3, as DNA: TGTGCCAGCAGCCAACGGGAGGGGATCGGTGAGCAGTTCTTC. Translation: CASSQREGIGEQFF. V is TRBV14 and J is TRBJ2-1; 8 positions agree with TRBD2. V was clipped by 2 bases and J by 9 bases; unmatched bases: 6. Germline V CDR1 and CDR2: SGHDN, FVKESK. CDR3 length: 14 amino acids. Based on the CDR3 plus reference TRBV14 and TRBJ2-1, the full variable domain is EAGVTQFPSHSVIEKGQTVTLRCDPISGHDNLYWYRRVMGKEIKFLLHFVKESKQDESGMPNNRFLAERTGGTYSTLKVQPAELEDSGVYFCASSQREGIGEQFFGPGTRLTVL.

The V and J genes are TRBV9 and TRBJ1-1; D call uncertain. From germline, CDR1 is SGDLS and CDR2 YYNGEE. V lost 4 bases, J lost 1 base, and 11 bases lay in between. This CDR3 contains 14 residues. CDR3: CASSPQRPNTEAFF. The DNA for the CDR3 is TGTGCCAGCAGCCCTCAGCGTCCGAACACTGAAGCTTTCTTT.

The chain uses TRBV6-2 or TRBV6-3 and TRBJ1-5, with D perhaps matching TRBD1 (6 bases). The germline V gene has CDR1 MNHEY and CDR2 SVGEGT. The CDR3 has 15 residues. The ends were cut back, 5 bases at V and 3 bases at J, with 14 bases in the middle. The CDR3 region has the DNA TGTGCCAGCAGTCCTCGCACAGGGTTCAATCAGCCCCAGCATTTT. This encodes CASSPRTGFNQPQHF.

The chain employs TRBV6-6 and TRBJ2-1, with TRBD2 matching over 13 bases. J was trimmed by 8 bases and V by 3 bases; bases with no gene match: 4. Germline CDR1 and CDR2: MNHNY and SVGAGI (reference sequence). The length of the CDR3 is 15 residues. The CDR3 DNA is TGTGCCAGCAGTTATGGACTAGCGGGAGAGCATGAGCAGTTCTTC. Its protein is CASSYGLAGEHEQFF.

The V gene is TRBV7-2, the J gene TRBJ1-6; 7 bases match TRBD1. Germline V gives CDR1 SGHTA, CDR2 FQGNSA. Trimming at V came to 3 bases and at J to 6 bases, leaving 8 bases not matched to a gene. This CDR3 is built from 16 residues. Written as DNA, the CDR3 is TGTGCCAGCAGCTTCCAAACAGGGGCTTCTAATTCACCCCTCCACTTT. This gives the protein CASSFQTGASNSPLHF.

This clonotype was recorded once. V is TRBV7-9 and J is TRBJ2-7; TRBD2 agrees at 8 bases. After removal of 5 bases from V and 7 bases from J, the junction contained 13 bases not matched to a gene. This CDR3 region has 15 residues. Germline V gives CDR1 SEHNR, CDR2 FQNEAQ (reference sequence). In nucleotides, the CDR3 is TGTGCCAGCAGCGCGGGGGGACTACCCGTCGGGGAGCAGTACTTC. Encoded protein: CASSAGGLPVGEQYF.

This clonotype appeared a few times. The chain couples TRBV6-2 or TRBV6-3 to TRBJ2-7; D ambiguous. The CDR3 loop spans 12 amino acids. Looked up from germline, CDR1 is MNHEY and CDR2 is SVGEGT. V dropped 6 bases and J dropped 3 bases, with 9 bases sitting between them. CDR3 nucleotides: TGTGCCAGCAGCCCTGGTCACTACGAGCAGTACTTC. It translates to CASSPGHYEQYF.

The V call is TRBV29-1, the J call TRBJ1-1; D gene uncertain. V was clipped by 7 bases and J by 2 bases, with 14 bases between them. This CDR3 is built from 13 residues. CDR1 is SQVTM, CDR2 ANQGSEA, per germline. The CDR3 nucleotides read TGCAGCGCCGCACTCACAGTTAACACTGAAGCTTTCTTT. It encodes CSAALTVNTEAFF.

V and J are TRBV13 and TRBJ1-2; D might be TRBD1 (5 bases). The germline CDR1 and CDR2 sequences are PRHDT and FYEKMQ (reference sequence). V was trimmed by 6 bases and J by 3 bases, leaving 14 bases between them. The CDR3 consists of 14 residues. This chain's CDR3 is CASSYWRGDYGYTF. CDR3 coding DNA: TGTGCCAGCAGTTACTGGCGGGGGGACTATGGCTACACCTTC. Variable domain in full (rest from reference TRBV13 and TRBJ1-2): AAGVIQSPRHLIKEKRETATLKCYPIPRHDTVYWYQQGPGQDPQFLISFYEKMQSDKGSIPDRFSAQQFSDYHSELNMSSLELGDSALYFCASSYWRGDYGYTFGSGTRLTVV.

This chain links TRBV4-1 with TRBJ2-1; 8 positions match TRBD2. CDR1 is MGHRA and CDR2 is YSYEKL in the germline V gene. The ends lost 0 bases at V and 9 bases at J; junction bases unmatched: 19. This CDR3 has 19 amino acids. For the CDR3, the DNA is TGCGCCAGCAGCCAAGATCTGTTCGGGCTAGCGGGCAGGAGGAGTGAGCAGTTCTTC. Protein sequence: CASSQDLFGLAGRRSEQFF.

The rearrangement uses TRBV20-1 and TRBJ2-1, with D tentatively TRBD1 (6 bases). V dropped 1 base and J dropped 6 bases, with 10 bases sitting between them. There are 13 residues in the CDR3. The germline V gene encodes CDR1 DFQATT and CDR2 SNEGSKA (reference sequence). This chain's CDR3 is CSARGHRANEQFF. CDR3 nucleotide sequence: TGCAGTGCTAGAGGACACAGGGCCAATGAGCAGTTCTTC.

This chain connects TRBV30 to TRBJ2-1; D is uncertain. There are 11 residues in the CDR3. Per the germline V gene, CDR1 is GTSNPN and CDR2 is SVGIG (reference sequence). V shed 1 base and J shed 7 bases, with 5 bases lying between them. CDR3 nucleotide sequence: TGTGCCTGGAGTGGCTCTAATGAGCAGTTCTTC. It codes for CAWSGSNEQFF.

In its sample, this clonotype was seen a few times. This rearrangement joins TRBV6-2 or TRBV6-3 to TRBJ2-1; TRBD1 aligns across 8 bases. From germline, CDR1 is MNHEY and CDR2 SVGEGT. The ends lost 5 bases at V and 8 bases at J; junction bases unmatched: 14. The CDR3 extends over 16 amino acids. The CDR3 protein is CASSDGWTGLGDEQFF. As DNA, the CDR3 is TGTGCCAGCAGTGACGGGTGGACAGGGCTGGGCGATGAGCAGTTCTTC.

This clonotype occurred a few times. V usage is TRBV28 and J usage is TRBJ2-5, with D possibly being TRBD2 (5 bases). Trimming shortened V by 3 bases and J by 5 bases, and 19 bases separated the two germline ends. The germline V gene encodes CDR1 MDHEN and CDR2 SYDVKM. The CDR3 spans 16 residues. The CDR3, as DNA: TGTGCCAGCAGTTTGGGAGCGTCAAGTCTTGGGGAGACCCAGTACTTC. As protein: CASSLGASSLGETQYF.

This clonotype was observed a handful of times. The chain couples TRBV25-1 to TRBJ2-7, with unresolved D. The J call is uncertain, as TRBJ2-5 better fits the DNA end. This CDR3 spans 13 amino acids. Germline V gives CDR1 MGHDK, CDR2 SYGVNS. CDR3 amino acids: CASTFRTKETQYF. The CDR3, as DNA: TGTGCCAGCACGTTCCGGACGAAAGAGACCCAGTACTTC.

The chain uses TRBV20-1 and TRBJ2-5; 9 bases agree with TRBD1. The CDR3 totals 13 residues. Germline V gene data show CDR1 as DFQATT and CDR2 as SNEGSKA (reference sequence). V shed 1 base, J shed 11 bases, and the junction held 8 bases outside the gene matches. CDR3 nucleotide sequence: TGCAGTGCTAGAGTCGGGACAGGGTTTGAGCAGTACTTC. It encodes CSARVGTGFEQYF.

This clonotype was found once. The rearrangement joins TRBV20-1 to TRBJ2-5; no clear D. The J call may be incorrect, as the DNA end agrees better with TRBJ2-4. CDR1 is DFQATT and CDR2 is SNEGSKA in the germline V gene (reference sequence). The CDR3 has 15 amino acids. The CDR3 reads CSARVRKSAKNIQYF. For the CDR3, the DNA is TGCAGTGCTAGAGTTAGGAAGAGTGCCAAAAACATTCAGTACTTC.

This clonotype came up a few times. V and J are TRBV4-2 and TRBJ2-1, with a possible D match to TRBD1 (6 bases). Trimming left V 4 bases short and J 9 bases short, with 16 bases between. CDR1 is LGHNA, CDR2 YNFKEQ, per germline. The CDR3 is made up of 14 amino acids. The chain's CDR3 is CASSRQVAGGEQFF. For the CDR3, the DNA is TGTGCCAGCAGCCGACAGGTGGCCGGCGGTGAGCAGTTCTTC.

The CDR3 loop is CSVDTGTGSYGYTF. In DNA form, the CDR3 reads TGCAGCGTTGACACCGGGACAGGGAGCTATGGCTACACCTTC. The chain uses TRBV29-1 and TRBJ1-2; 9 positions match TRBD1. V lost 3 bases, J lost 4 bases, and 6 bases stayed unmatched. This CDR3 spans 14 amino acids. Per germline, CDR1 SQVTM and CDR2 ANQGSEA.